Below, 11 T cell receptor beta chains from the same sample are listed, as sequenced in a study of T cells expressing NK-cell markers. TCRdb reanalyzed the 5' RACE reads, giving one entry per CDR3 protein sequence and no DNA. The sample has 350,000 to 400,000 distinct CDR3 sequences. Sequencing input: blood T cells: a sorted CD56 or NKG2C T cell subset, CD4+ or CD8+ T cells, or bulk PBMC T cells (not recorded which). These receptor sequences come from a woman in her forties or fifties in good health.

The chain combines TRBV7-6 with TRBJ2-5. The CDR3 has 13 amino acids. The germline V gene encodes CDR1 SGHVS and CDR2 FNYEAQ. The CDR3: CASSFGSSETQYF.

V is TRBV12-3 or TRBV12-4 and J is TRBJ2-1; as DNA is missing, the TRBD1 call by TCRdb cannot be tested. CDR3 size: 14 residues. Here the CDR3 reads CASREGGSSNEQFF.

The V and J genes are TRBV4-2 and TRBJ2-3. CDR1 and CDR2 (germline): LGHNA, YNFKEQ. CDR3 length equals 17 residues. The CDR3 protein is CASSHGRREITSDTQYF.

This chain connects TRBV5-1 to TRBJ2-3. Per germline, CDR1 SGHRS and CDR2 YFSETQ. The CDR3 totals 12 residues. Here the CDR3 reads CASRLGGDTQYF.

The rearrangement joins TRBV3-1 to TRBJ1-2. Germline CDR1 LGHDT, CDR2 YNNKEL (reference sequence). The CDR3 loop spans 15 amino acids. CDR3: CASSQGGHIPYGYTF. Combining the CDR3 with reference TRBV3-1 and TRBJ1-2 gives the whole variable domain DTAVSQTPKYLVTQMGNDKSIKCEQNLGHDTMYWYKQDSKKFLKIMFSYNNKELIINETVPNRFSPKSPDKAHLNLHINSLELGDSAVYFCASSQGGHIPYGYTFGSGTRLTVV.

This CDR3 reads CASSRDFQSTDTQYF. The chain joins TRBV7-9 to TRBJ2-3; TCRdb outputs TRBD2, but without DNA this stays unchecked. Germline lookup yields CDR1 SEHNR and CDR2 FQNEAQ (reference sequence). The CDR3 runs 15 residues. The whole variable domain, remainder taken from reference TRBV7-9 and TRBJ2-3, is DTGVSQNPRHKITKRGQNVTFRCDPISEHNRLYWYRQTLGQGPEFLTYFQNEAQLEKSRLLSDRFSAERPKGSFSTLEIQRTEQGDSAMYLCASSRDFQSTDTQYFGPGTRLTVL.

This chain's CDR3 is CSARDSGGRQFF. V is TRBV20-1 and J is TRBJ2-1; TCRdb calls TRBD1, which cannot be checked without DNA. The CDR3 length is 12 residues. The germline CDR1 and CDR2 sequences are DFQATT and SNEGSKA (reference sequence).

The chain joins TRBV10-3 to TRBJ2-2. The CDR3 has 16 amino acids. In germline, CDR1 is ENHRY, CDR2 SYGVKD. The CDR3 sequence is CAISSRQHSGTGELFF.

V gene TRBV7-2 combines with J gene TRBJ2-1; checking the TCRdb D call of TRBD2 is not possible without DNA. The CDR3 spans 14 residues. Germline values: CDR1 SGHTA, CDR2 FQGNSA. This chain's CDR3 is CASTVREAHNEQFF.

The J gene is TRBJ2-7, the V gene TRBV7-9; TCRdb gives TRBD2 as the D gene, but with no DNA this cannot be confirmed. The germline CDR1 and CDR2 sequences are SEHNR and FQNEAQ (reference sequence). The CDR3 contains 14 residues. CDR3 loop: CATAVLGPPYEQYF.

The chain recombines TRBV7-9 with TRBJ2-2. The V gene's germline CDR1 is SEHNR and CDR2 FQNEAQ (reference sequence). The CDR3 totals 14 residues. CDR3 residues: CASSPRPNSGELFF. Full variable domain (missing parts from reference TRBV7-9 and TRBJ2-2): DTGVSQNPRHKITKRGQNVTFRCDPISEHNRLYWYRQTLGQGPEFLTYFQNEAQLEKSRLLSDRFSAERPKGSFSTLEIQRTEQGDSAMYLCASSPRPNSGELFFGEGSRLTVL.